Following are 3 T cell receptor beta chains from one sample sequenced in a study of blood T cell repertoires in COVID-19. Clones were read by immunoSEQ multiplex PCR, and TCRdb kept only the in-frame ones, dropping some. Of roughly 380,000 clones detected, about 91% appear once; the ten largest clones hold around 1.5%. Sequenced sample: peripheral blood. These receptor sequences come from a woman aged 35 to 49 with COVID-19, enrolled during active disease.

The V gene is TRBV28, the J gene TRBJ1-5; D not resolved. This CDR3 contains 15 residues. V lost 7 bases and J lost 1, with 14 bases in between. CDR1 MDHEN and CDR2 SYDVKM come from the germline V gene. CDR3 sequence: CASTYLRGSNQPQHF. The CDR3 DNA reads as TGTGCCAGCACCTACCTTCGAGGAAGCAATCAGCCCCAGCATTTT.

This clone has more than one count but fewer than ten. This chain connects TRBV2 to TRBJ2-5; TRBD1 matches 8 bases. Unmatched junction bases numbered 16, after V lost 2 bases and J lost 5 bases. Germline V gene sequence: CDR1 SNHLY, CDR2 FYNNEI. CDR3 length: 18 residues. Here the CDR3 reads CASSESRPSAGGRETQYF. As DNA, the CDR3 is TGTGCCAGCAGTGAAAGTCGCCCGTCGGCAGGGGGCCGGGAGACCCAGTACTTC.

The gene calls are TRBV20-1 and TRBJ2-3; D remains ambiguous. The length of the CDR3 is 15 residues. The germline CDR1 and CDR2 sequences are DFQATT and SNEGSKA (reference sequence). Trimming shortened V by 6 bases and J by 0 bases, and 16 bases separated the two germline ends. CDR3 nucleotide sequence: TGCAGTGCCAGTCAAAGCTATTCTAGCACAGATACGCAGTATTTT. Its translation is CSASQSYSSTDTQYF.